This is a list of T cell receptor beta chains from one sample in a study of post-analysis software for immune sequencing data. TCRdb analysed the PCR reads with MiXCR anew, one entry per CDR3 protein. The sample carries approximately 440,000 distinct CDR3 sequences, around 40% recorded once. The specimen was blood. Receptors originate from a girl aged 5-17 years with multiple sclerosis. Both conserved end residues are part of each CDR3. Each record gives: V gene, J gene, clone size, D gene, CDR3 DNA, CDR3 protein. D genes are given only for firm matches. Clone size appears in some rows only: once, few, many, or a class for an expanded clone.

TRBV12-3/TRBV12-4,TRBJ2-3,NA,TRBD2,TGTGCCAGCAGTCCGGGACTAGCGCGTGGAGATACGCAGTATTTT,CASSPGLARGDTQYF
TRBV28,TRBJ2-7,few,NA,TGTGCCAGCAGTGAACCTGTGGACTACGAGCAGTACTTC,CASSEPVDYEQYF
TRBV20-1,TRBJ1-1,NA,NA,TGCAGTGGGACGCCCGGGACACAGAACACTGAAGCTTTCTTT,CSGTPGTQNTEAFF
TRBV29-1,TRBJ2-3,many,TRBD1,TGCAGCGTCGCCGGGACAGGAGCGTCAGATACGCAGTATTTT,CSVAGTGASDTQYF
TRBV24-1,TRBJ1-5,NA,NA,TGTGCCACCAGTGATTTGACAGGGTCCGAACCCCAGCATTTT,CATSDLTGSEPQHF
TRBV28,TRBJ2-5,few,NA,TGTGCCATCGGGGGGCGGGAGACCCAGTACTTC,CAIGGRETQYF
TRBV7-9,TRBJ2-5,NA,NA,TGTGCCAGCAGCTTAGCACAGGGAACCACAGAGACCCAGTACTTC,CASSLAQGTTETQYF
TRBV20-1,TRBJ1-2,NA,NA,TGCAGTGCTAGAGATACGGGGGCTCTTGGCTACACCTTC,CSARDTGALGYTF
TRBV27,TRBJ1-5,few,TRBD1,TGTGCCAGCAGTTCCTCCCCCGGGACAGGGGGCAAAGGGCTATCTCAGCCCCAGCATTTT,CASSSSPGTGGKGLSQPQHF
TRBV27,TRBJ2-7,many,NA,TGTGCCAGCAGTCCTCCTAAAGGGGAGGCCAGCGAGCAGTACTTC,CASSPPKGEASEQYF
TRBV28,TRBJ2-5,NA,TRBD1,TGTGCCAGCAGTGCGACAGGGGTTGAGCAGTACTTC,CASSATGVEQYF
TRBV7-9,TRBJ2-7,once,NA,TGTGCCAGCAGCTTAGTTAGGGCAGTCGAGCAGTACTTC,CASSLVRAVEQYF
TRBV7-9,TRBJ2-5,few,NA,TGTGCCAGCGGAGGACGGAACCAAGAGACCCAGTACTTC,CASGGRNQETQYF
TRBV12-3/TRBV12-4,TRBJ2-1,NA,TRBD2,TGTGCCAGCAGTTCGGGACTAGCGGGACACAATGAGCAGTTCTTC,CASSSGLAGHNEQFF
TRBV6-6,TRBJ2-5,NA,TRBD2,TGTGCCAGCAGTTACCGCGCGGGAGCGTACCAAGAGACCCAGTACTTC,CASSYRAGAYQETQYF
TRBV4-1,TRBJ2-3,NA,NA,TGCGCCAGCAGCCAAGAGAGCAGCACAGATACGCAGTATTTT,CASSQESSTDTQYF
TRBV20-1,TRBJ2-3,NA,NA,TGCAGTGCCCCGGGGAGCACAGATACGCAGTATTTT,CSAPGSTDTQYF
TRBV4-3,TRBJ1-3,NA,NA,TGCGCCAGCAGCCAGACCGAATGGGGGTCCTCTGGAAACACCATATATTTT,CASSQTEWGSSGNTIYF
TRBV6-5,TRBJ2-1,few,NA,TGTGCCAGCAGTTACGGGCCAAGCTCCTACAATGAGCAGTTCTTC,CASSYGPSSYNEQFF
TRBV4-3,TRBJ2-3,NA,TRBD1,TGCGCCAGCAGCCACCACGGACAGGGGACAGATACGCAGTATTTT,CASSHHGQGTDTQYF
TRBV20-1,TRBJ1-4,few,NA,TGCAGTGCTAGCAACAGGCTTCGTAATGAAAAACTGTTTTTT,CSASNRLRNEKLFF
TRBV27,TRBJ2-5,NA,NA,TGTGCCAGCAGTTTATCCGGGACACATCAAGAGACCCAGTACTTC,CASSLSGTHQETQYF
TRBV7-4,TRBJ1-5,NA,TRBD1,TGTGCCTGCAGCTTGCATGATGAGATTCACAGGGGACCAACCTCTAATCAGCCCCAGCATTTT,CACSLHDEIHRGPTSNQPQHF
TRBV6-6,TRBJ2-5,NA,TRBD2,TGTGCCAGCAGTTACCCACTAGCGGGAGGTGAGACCCAGTACTTC,CASSYPLAGGETQYF
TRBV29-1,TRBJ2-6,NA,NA,TGCAGCGTTGAAGAAGGGAGCTCTGGGGCCAACGTCCTGACTTTC,CSVEEGSSGANVLTF
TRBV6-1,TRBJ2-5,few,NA,TGTGCCAGCAGTGAAGAACTGGGAAAGTACTTC,CASSEELGKYF
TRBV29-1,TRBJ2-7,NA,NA,TGCAGCGTTGTACCCCGCGGTTCCTACGAGCAGTACTTC,CSVVPRGSYEQYF
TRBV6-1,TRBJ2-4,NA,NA,TGTGCCAGCAGTGGCTCTGCCGACCCGAAAGCCAAAAACATTCAGTACTTC,CASSGSADPKAKNIQYF
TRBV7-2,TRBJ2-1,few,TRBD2,TGTGCCAGCAGCTTAGTTTCTGGACTAGCGGGAGATGAGCAGTTCTTC,CASSLVSGLAGDEQFF
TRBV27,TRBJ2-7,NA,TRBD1,TGTGCCAGCAGTGGATCAGGGGGCTATAGCTCCTACGAGCAGTACTTC,CASSGSGGYSSYEQYF
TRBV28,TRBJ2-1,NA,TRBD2,TGTGCCAGCCGCTGGGAGGGGTCCTACAATGAGCAGTTCTTC,CASRWEGSYNEQFF
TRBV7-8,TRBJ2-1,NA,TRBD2,TGTGCCAGCAGCTCTACTAGCGGGAGGACAAATGAGCAGTTCTTC,CASSSTSGRTNEQFF
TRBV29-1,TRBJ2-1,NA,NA,TGCAGCGTCGCCCTGTTATCTAGCGATCAGACAGGGAATGAGCAGTTCTTC,CSVALLSSDQTGNEQFF
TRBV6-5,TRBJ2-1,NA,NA,TGTGCCAGCGCCAACGTAGGGGCCCTCCCTAACAATGAGCAGTTCTTC,CASANVGALPNNEQFF
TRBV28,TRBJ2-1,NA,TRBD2,TGTGCCAGCAGTCTACGCCGACTAGCGGGAGACACTGAGCAGTTCTTC,CASSLRRLAGDTEQFF
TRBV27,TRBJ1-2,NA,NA,TGTGCCAGCACCCCCATAGGAGGGAACTATGGCTACACCTTC,CASTPIGGNYGYTF
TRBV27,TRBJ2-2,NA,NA,TGTGCCAGCAGTTTATCGTACACCGGGGAGCTGTTTTTT,CASSLSYTGELFF
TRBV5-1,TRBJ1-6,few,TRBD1,TGCGCCAGCAGCTTGGACGGGACAGTAACCTCACCCCTCCACTTT,CASSLDGTVTSPLHF
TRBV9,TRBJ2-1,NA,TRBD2,TGTACCAGCAGCGTATCCGGGACTAGGGCAGATATCTCCTACAATGAGCAGTTCTTC,CTSSVSGTRADISYNEQFF
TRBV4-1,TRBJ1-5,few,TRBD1,TGCGCCAGCAGCCAGGAACCCCGACCGGGACAGGGGGCATTTAGAAATCAGCCCCAGCATTTT,CASSQEPRPGQGAFRNQPQHF
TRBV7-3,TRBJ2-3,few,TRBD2,TGTGCCAGCAGCTTAAGTAGCGGGAGTTCAGATACGCAGTATTTT,CASSLSSGSSDTQYF
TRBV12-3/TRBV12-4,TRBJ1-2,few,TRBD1,TGTGCCAGCAGAACCCGGGACAGGGGGGGCTACACCTTC,CASRTRDRGGYTF
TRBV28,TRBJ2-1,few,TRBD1,TGTGCCAGCAGTCCTGGGACAGGGGAAACCAATGAGCAGTTCTTC,CASSPGTGETNEQFF
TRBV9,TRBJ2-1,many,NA,TGTGCCAGCAGCGTAAACAGGGCCGACAATGAGCAGTTCTTC,CASSVNRADNEQFF
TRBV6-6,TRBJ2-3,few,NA,TGTGCCAGCAGCCCCAACCCTAGCACAGATACGCAGTATTTT,CASSPNPSTDTQYF
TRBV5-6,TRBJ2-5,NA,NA,TGTGCCAGCAGCAAACAGGGGGGGCGAGAGACCCAGTACTTC,CASSKQGGRETQYF
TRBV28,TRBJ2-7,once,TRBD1,TGTGCCAGCAGCCTCGGGACAGTAGTCCACGAGCAGTACTTC,CASSLGTVVHEQYF
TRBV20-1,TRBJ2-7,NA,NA,TGCAGTGCTGGCTCGGGGCTACGTAACTACGAGCAGTACTTC,CSAGSGLRNYEQYF
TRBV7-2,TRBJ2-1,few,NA,TGTGCCAGCAGCTCAAAGACTAGTGATCCCTACAATGAGCAGTTCTTC,CASSSKTSDPYNEQFF
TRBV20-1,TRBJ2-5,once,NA,TGCAGTGCTAGAGATCCCAGGACTGAAGAGACCCAGTACTTC,CSARDPRTEETQYF
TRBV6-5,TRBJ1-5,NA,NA,TGTGCCAGCAGTTTACAGGAGAATCAGCCCCAGCATTTT,CASSLQENQPQHF